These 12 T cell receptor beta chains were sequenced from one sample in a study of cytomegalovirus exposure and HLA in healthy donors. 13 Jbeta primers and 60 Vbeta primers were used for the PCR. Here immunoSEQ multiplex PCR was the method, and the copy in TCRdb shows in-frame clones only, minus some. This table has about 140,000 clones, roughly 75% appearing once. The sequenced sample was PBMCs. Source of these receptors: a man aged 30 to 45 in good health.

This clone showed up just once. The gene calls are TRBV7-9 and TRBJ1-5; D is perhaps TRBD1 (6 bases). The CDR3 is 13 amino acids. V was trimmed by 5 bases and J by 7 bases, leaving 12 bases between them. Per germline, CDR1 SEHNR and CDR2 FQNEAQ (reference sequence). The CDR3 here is CASSSGGGQPQHF. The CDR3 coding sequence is TGTGCCAGCAGCAGCGGGGGGGGCCAGCCCCAGCATTTT. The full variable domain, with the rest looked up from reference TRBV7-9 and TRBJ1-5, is DTGVSQNPRHKITKRGQNVTFRCDPISEHNRLYWYRQTLGQGPEFLTYFQNEAQLEKSRLLSDRFSAERPKGSFSTLEIQRTEQGDSAMYLCASSSGGGQPQHFGDGTRLSIL.

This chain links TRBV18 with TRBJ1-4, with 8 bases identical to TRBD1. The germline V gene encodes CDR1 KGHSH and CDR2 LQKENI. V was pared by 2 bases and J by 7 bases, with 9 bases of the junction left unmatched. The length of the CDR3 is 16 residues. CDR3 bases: TGTGCCAGCTCACCATATGGGACAGGACGAGGTGAAAAACTGTTTTTT. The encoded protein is CASSPYGTGRGEKLFF.

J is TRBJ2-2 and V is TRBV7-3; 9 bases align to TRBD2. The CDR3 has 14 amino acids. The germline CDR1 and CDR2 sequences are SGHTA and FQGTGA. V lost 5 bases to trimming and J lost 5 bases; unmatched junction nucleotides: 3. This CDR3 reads CASSLAGGTGELFF. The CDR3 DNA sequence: TGTGCCAGCAGCCTGGCGGGAGGGACCGGGGAGCTGTTTTTT.

CDR3 residues: CASSQGEPTEAFF. The CDR3 DNA reads as TGTGCCAGCTCACAGGGGGAACCCACTGAAGCTTTCTTT. V usage is TRBV18 and J usage is TRBJ1-1; TRBD1 is a possible D gene (6 bases). In germline, CDR1 is KGHSH, CDR2 LQKENI. The CDR3 is 13 amino acids. The germline V and J ends were trimmed by 4 bases and 4 bases, with 10 bases remaining between them. The full variable domain, in which reference TRBV18 and TRBJ1-1 provide the parts outside the CDR3, is NAGVMQNPRHLVRRRGQEARLRCSPMKGHSHVYWYRQLPEEGLKFMVYLQKENIIDESGMPKERFSAEFPKEGPSILRIQQVVRGDSAAYFCASSQGEPTEAFFGQGTRLTVV.

CDR3 sequence: CASSYRGQGVEQYF. CDR3 DNA: TGTGCCAGCAGCTACCGAGGACAGGGTGTAGAGCAGTACTTC. V is TRBV14 and J is TRBJ2-7, with 8 bases matching TRBD1. CDR3 length: 14 residues. Germline V gene lookup returns CDR1 SGHDN and CDR2 FVKESK. V shed 5 bases, J shed 7 bases, and the junction held 10 bases outside the gene matches.

The CDR3 is CASSYGGAEEKLFF. The CDR3 nucleotides are TGTGCCAGCAGTTACGGCGGGGCCGAGGAAAAACTGTTTTTT. The V call is TRBV6-5, the J call TRBJ1-4; a weak D match, TRBD1 (5 bases). The CDR3 totals 14 residues. The ends were cut back, 2 bases at V and 8 bases at J, with 12 bases in the middle. Per germline, CDR1 MNHEY and CDR2 SVGAGI.

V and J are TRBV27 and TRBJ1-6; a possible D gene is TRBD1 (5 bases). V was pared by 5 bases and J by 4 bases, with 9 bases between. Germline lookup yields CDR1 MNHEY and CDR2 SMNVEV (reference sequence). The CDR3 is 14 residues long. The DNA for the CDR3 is TGTGCCAGCAGTCCCCGACAGTATAATTCACCCCTCCACTTT. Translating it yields CASSPRQYNSPLHF.

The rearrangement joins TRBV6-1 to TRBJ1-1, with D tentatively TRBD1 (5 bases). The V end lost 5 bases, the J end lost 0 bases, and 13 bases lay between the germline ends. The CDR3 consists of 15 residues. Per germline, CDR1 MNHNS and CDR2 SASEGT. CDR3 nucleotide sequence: TGTGCCAGCAGTTCCCTGGACAACATGAACACTGAAGCTTTCTTT. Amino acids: CASSSLDNMNTEAFF.

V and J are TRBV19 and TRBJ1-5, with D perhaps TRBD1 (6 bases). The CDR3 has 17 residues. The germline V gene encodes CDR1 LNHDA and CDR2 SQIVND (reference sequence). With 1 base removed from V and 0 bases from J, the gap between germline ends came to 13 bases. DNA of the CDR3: TGTGCCAGTAGTATAGTTGGGACACCAATTAGCAATCAGCCCCAGCATTTT. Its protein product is CASSIVGTPISNQPQHF.

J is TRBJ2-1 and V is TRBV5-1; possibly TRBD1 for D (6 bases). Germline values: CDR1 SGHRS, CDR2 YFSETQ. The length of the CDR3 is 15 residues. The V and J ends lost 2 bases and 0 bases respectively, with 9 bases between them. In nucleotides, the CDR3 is TGCGCCAGCAGCTTCCGAGGGGGCTCCTACAATGAGCAGTTCTTC. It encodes CASSFRGGSYNEQFF.

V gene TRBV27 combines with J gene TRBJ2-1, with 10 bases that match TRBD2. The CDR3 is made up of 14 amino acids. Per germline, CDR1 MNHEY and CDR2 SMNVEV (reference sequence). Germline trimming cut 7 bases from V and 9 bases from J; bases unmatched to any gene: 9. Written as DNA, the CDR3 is TGTGCCAGCAATCTAGCGGGAGAAGGGGGTGAGCAGTTCTTC. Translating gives CASNLAGEGGEQFF.

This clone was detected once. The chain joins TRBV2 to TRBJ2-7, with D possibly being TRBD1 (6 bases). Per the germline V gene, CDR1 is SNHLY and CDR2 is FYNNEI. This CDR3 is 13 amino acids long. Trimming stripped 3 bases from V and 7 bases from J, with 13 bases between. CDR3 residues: CASSDSRGWEQYF. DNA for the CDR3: TGTGCCAGCAGTGATTCCAGGGGCTGGGAGCAGTACTTC.